This section outlines one TCR beta chain sequence together with its context. Its specificity is not known. These data originate in a study of T-cell reconstitution after alpha-beta-depleted transplantation in children. Study-level points and caveats: Reportedly, roughly two months post-transplant, alpha-beta T cells arose from several hundred expanded graft clones. Fresh T-cell production supplied most of the T-cell counts and diversity seen one year after transplant. Elevated TCRbeta diversity at day 60 was traced, in some patients, to surviving recipient T cells and thymic progenitors.

TCRbeta library preparation incorporated unique molecular identifiers. MiXCR was run by TCRdb on the PCR reads, yielding one entry per CDR3 protein. The sample lists approximately 1,000,000 distinct CDR3 sequences, roughly 29% seen once, with over 25% in the top ten. This receptor was taken from a boy under three years old who had a stem cell transplant for SCID, so the T cells may come from the graft donor. The sequencing here drew on PBMCs, mostly from graft donor cells, taken 360 days after TCRalphabeta/CD19-depleted stem cell transplant.

The CDR3, as DNA: TGCGCCAGCAGCCAAGATTATATAGGGCCCCAGCAGTACTTC. Encoded protein: CASSQDYIGPQQYF. The chain combines TRBV4-3 with TRBJ2-7; D gene unclear. CDR3 length equals 14 residues. Trimming removed 0 bases at V and 8 bases at J, with 14 bases between. In germline, CDR1 is LGHNA, CDR2 YSLEER.